Listed below are T cell receptor beta chains from one sample, sequenced in a study of CD8+ T cells in alopecia areata. Method: immunoSEQ multiplex PCR; TCRdb's copy keeps in-frame clones and lacks some. The sample shows 93,000 or so clones, approximately 60% of them seen only once. Material: CD4+ T cells sorted from blood. The receptor set was obtained from a human donor in good health. Both conserved end residues are part of each CDR3. Fields, in order: J gene, V gene, D gene, CDR3 protein. The D gene is left open where the match is weak.

TRBJ1-2 TRBV28 - CASTQKGNYGYTF
TRBJ1-6 TRBV30 - CAWSLWLGSPLHF
TRBJ2-5 TRBV29-1 TRBD2 CSVVGGAVETQYF
TRBJ1-2 TRBV25-1 - CASSNPGPLGYGYTF
TRBJ2-7 TRBV7-9 - CASSLESKGIEQYF
TRBJ2-5 TRBV29-1 TRBD1 CSVVGQGGETQYF
TRBJ1-1 TRBV25-1 - CASSGVMVTEAFF
TRBJ2-5 TRBV27 TRBD2 CASSLRRRGAEETQYF
TRBJ1-5 TRBV7-2 - CASSLRDSPHQPQHF
TRBJ1-2 TRBV29-1 - CSVGRANYGYTF
TRBJ1-1 TRBV29-1 TRBD1 CSVDGTGTEAFF
TRBJ2-7 TRBV2 TRBD1 CASAPGQGYEQYF
TRBJ2-7 TRBV6-5 TRBD1 CASSRQGARSYEQYF
TRBJ2-7 TRBV7-2 - CASTLAGGSGEQYF
TRBJ2-7 TRBV7-2 - CASSLEAGSSYEQYF
TRBJ1-6 TRBV19 - CASTDRLNSPLHF
TRBJ2-5 TRBV2 TRBD2 CASSVGSGARQETQYF
TRBJ2-1 TRBV4-2 - CASRRSYNEQFF
TRBJ2-5 TRBV18 - CASSSQETQYF
TRBJ2-2 TRBV11-2 TRBD2 CASSLGLAGGNTGELFF
TRBJ2-5 TRBV18 - CASSPSGPRETQYF
TRBJ2-7 TRBV7-2 - CASSLGLEQYF
TRBJ2-5 TRBV7-8 TRBD2 CASSLEPGGETQYF
TRBJ2-5 TRBV7-9 TRBD2 CASSFLAGFQETQYF
TRBJ1-1 TRBV29-1 - CSVRDAEAFF
TRBJ2-1 TRBV4-2 TRBD2 CASSQVSAGGAYNEQFF
TRBJ1-6 TRBV2 - CASSPGHPQNSPLHF
TRBJ1-6 TRBV5-1 - CASRTSGGSYNSPLHF
TRBJ2-5 TRBV29-1 - CSVEEGLLTQYF
TRBJ2-7 TRBV5-1 - CASSAGTSVGYEQYF
TRBJ1-4 TRBV30 - CAWSRILNEKLFF
TRBJ2-3 TRBV18 - CASSTRQASSTDTQYF
TRBJ2-2 TRBV11-1 - CASSLNDWDTGELFF
TRBJ2-6 TRBV14 - CASSHYSYSGANVLTF
TRBJ2-3 TRBV29-1 - CSVANLNTQYF
TRBJ2-3 TRBV2 - CARNRVADTQYF
TRBJ2-5 TRBV29-1 TRBD1 CSVFRDREYF
TRBJ2-7 TRBV7-9 - CASSLTTGAPWTQYF
TRBJ1-5 TRBV6-1 TRBD1 CASSEVQGNQPQHF
TRBJ1-1 TRBV7-2 - CASSFFGDSRGTNTEAFF
TRBJ1-5 TRBV2 TRBD1 CASRRTGGRQPQHF
TRBJ2-7 TRBV5-1 - CASSFPPVGEQYF
TRBJ2-5 TRBV18 - CASSPPSSSETQYF
TRBJ1-3 TRBV5-6 - CASSFIGSGNTIYF
TRBJ2-1 TRBV23-1 - CASPPAPGDNEQFF
TRBJ1-1 TRBV29-1 TRBD1 CSAGTVTEAFF
TRBJ1-5 TRBV5-1 - CASRDGPKGPQHF
TRBJ2-5 TRBV7-2 TRBD2 CASSLSASGGAGETQYF
TRBJ2-7 TRBV5-6 - CASSLEGLSYEQYF
TRBJ2-5 TRBV2 - CAIRETQETQYF